This paragraph covers one TCR beta chain sequence. TCRdb called the RACE reads again in MiXCR, with one record for every CDR3 protein. In the table there are some 79,000 distinct CDR3 sequences, about 10% of which are singletons. Losses at the gene ends were 0 bases for V and 1 base for J; bases not matched to a gene: 8. This CDR3 is 17 amino acids long. Germline CDR1 and CDR2: SQVTM and ANQGSEA. The time point is: patch test 3, about 24 weeks after DPC sensitization. Specified treatment: therapeutic diphenylcyclopropenone sensitization with weekly scalp DPC. The record originates from a study of human T cells and chemical hapten exposure.

This sequence was found in a woman between 50 and 59 years old with alopecia areata. Some clones in this sample may be carry-over from other donors' samples. The chain links TRBV29-1 to TRBJ1-2; 10 nucleotides match TRBD1. The specimen comprised whole blood, sampled in connection with sensitization to the hapten diphenylcyclopropenone (DPC). The CDR3: CSVEDQLGTGVNYGYTF. CDR3 nucleotides: TGCAGCGTTGAAGATCAGTTGGGGACAGGGGTTAACTATGGCTACACCTTC.